This paragraph covers one T cell receptor beta chain sequence. What it recognizes is unknown. Produced via immunoSEQ multiplex PCR; TCRdb's table is partial and in-frame only. The profile shows 25,000 to 35,000 clones, 70% to 90% of them singletons. The sample is drawn from a study of regulatory and conventional T cells in RAG deficiency. Study-wide points: Compared with controls, unique Treg TCR beta sequences dropped about 97-fold in Omenn syndrome and CID/AS. These Omenn syndrome Treg sorts may hold peripherally activated cells instead. RAG-deficient patients showed markedly lower Shannon entropy and higher Simpson indices than control T-cell subsets.

These same records also appear under a second study, on regulatory T cells. According to that study: The PCR used 52 TRBV and 13 TRBJ primers. In patients, unique TRB V-J pairs were restricted and V/J usage skewed, especially in Tregs.

The clonotype was recovered from a human donor in good health. Sequencing was performed on CD8+ T cells sorted from blood.

Here the CDR3 DNA reads TGTGCCAGCAGCTTAGCGAACGCCGGGGGTTCCGCTGAAGCTTTCTTT. It yields the protein CASSLANAGGSAEAFF. This chain connects TRBV7-6 to TRBJ1-1; possible D gene TRBD1, 5 bases. Trimming cost V 0 bases and J 6 bases, with 17 bases left between them. The CDR3 has 16 residues. Germline assignment: CDR1 SGHVS and CDR2 FNYEAQ.